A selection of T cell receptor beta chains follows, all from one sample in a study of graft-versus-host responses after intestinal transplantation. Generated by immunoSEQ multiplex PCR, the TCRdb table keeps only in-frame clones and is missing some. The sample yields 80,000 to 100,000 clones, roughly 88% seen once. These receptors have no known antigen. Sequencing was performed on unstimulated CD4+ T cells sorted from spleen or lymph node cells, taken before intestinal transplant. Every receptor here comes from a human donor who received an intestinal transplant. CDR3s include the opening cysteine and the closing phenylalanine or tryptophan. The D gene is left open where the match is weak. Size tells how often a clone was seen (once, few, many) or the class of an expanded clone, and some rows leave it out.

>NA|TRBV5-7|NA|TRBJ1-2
CASSPGSERGKPLIYGYTF
TGTGCCAGCAGCCCCGGCTCGGAGAGGGGGAAACCCCTTATCTATGGCTACACCTTC
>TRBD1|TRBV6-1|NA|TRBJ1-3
CAGRQGGSSGNTIYF
TGTGCCGGACGACAGGGGGGGAGCTCTGGAAACACCATATATTTT
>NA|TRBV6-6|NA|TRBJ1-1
CASSWGRVAEAFF
TGTGCCAGCAGTTGGGGGAGGGTCGCTGAAGCTTTCTTT
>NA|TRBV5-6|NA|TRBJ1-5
CASSLGGGSQPQHF
TGTGCCAGCAGCTTGGGTGGGGGGTCTCAGCCCCAGCATTTT
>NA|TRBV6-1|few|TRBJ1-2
CASSRGQSYGYTF
TGTGCCAGCAGCCGAGGACAGAGCTATGGCTACACCTTC
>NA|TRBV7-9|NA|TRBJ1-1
CASSFNNGDTEAFF
TGTGCCAGCAGCTTCAACAACGGGGACACTGAAGCTTTCTTT
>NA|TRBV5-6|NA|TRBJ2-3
CASSFGTSGLGRTGTQYF
TGTGCCAGCAGCTTCGGTACATCAGGGCTGGGTCGAACAGGTACGCAGTATTTT
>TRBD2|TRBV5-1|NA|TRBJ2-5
CASSQTSGDMKTQYF
TGCGCCAGCAGCCAGACTAGCGGGGACATGAAGACCCAGTACTTC
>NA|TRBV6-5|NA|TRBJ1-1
CASSTGGTEAFF
TGTGCCAGCAGTACGGGGGGAACTGAAGCTTTCTTT
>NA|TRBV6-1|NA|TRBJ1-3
CASSESPGNTIYF
TGTGCCAGCAGTGAATCCCCGGGAAACACCATATATTTT
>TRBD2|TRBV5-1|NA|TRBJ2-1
CASSFRTSSYNEQFF
TGCGCCAGCAGCTTCCGGACTAGCTCCTACAATGAGCAGTTCTTC
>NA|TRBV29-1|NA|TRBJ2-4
CSGSRGPSDIQYF
TGCAGCGGGTCGCGGGGGCCATCAGACATTCAGTACTTC
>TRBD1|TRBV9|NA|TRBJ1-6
CASSASGGSSPLHF
TGTGCCAGCAGCGCATCAGGGGGGTCCTCACCCCTCCACTTT
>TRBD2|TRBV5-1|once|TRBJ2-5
CASSWGLAGGTETQYF
TGCGCCAGCAGCTGGGGACTAGCGGGGGGGACAGAGACCCAGTACTTC
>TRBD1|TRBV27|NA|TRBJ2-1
CASSSRDRLYNEQFF
TGTGCCAGCAGTTCCCGGGACAGGCTTTACAATGAGCAGTTCTTC
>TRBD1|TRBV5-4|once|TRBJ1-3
CASSYNWDRNSGNTIYF
TGTGCCAGCAGCTACAACTGGGACAGAAACTCTGGAAACACCATATATTTT
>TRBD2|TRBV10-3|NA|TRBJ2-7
CASGGGTSGGPSSYEQYF
TGTGCCAGCGGGGGGGGGACTAGCGGGGGCCCCAGCTCCTACGAGCAGTACTTC
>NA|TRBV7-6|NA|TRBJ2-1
CASSPFGGPSNNEQFF
TGTGCCAGCAGCCCGTTCGGGGGGCCCTCCAACAATGAGCAGTTCTTC
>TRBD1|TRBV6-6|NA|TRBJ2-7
CASRPGGDRVHEQYF
TGTGCCAGCAGGCCCGGAGGGGACAGGGTACACGAGCAGTACTTC
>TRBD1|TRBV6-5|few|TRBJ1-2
CASSYRDRVNYGYTF
TGTGCCAGCAGTTACCGGGACAGGGTAAACTATGGCTACACCTTC
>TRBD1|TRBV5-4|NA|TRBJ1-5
CASSPDRGQPQHF
TGTGCCAGCAGCCCGGACAGGGGCCAGCCCCAGCATTTT
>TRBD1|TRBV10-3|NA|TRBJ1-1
CAIRPTGVDTEAFF
TGTGCCATCAGGCCGACAGGGGTGGACACTGAAGCTTTCTTT
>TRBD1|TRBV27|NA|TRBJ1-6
CASSLRAPGQANSPLHF
TGTGCCAGCAGCCTGAGGGCCCCGGGACAGGCTAATTCACCCCTCCACTTT
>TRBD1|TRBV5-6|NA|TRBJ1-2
CASSLRQGDGYTF
TGTGCCAGCAGCCTGAGACAGGGGGATGGCTACACCTTC
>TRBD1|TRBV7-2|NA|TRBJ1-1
CASSLLQGFLTEAFF
TGTGCCAGCAGCTTATTACAGGGGTTCTTGACTGAAGCTTTCTTT
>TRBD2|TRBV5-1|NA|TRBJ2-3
CASSLGGTSGGKDTQYF
TGCGCCAGCAGCTTGGGAGGGACTAGCGGGGGGAAAGATACGCAGTATTTT
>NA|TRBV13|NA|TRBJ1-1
CASSLVVGERNTEAFF
TGTGCCAGCAGCTTAGTGGTCGGGGAGCGGAACACTGAAGCTTTCTTT
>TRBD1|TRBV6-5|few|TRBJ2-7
CASSWTGTGGYEQYF
TGTGCCAGCAGCTGGACCGGGACAGGGGGCTACGAGCAGTACTTC
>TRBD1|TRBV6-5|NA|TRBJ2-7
CASSGQGASNEQYF
TGTGCCAGCAGTGGACAGGGGGCCTCCAACGAGCAGTACTTC
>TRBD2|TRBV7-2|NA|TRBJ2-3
CASSLSRGGLLDTQYF
TGTGCCAGCAGCTTATCGCGGGGGGGTCTGTTGGATACGCAGTATTTT
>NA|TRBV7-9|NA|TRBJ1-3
CASSQGPGNTIYF
TGTGCCAGCAGCCAGGGCCCTGGAAACACCATATATTTT
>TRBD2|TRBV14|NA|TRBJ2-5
CASNRGGWETQYF
TGTGCCAGCAACCGGGGGGGCTGGGAGACCCAGTACTTC
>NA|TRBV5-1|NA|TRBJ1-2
CASKEENYGYTF
TGCGCCAGCAAAGAGGAAAACTATGGCTACACCTTC
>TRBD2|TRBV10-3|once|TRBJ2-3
CATTSADTQYF
TGTGCCACCACTAGCGCAGATACGCAGTATTTT
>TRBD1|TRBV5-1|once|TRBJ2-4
CASSWDRQNIQYF
TGCGCCAGCAGCTGGGACAGACAAAACATTCAGTACTTC
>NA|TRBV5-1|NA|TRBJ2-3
CASSFLGSGRRTDTQYF
TGCGCCAGCAGCTTCCTGGGAAGCGGCCGGCGAACAGATACGCAGTATTTT
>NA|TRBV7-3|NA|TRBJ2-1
CASSLRMGLYNEQFF
TGTGCCAGCAGCTTACGGATGGGGCTTTACAATGAGCAGTTCTTC
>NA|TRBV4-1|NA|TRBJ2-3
CASSQDGATDTQYF
TGCGCCAGCAGCCAAGATGGAGCTACAGATACGCAGTATTTT
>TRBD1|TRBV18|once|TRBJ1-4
CASSPFDRAPGTNEKLFF
TGTGCCAGCTCACCATTCGACAGGGCTCCCGGCACTAATGAAAAACTGTTTTTT
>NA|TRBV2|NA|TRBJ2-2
CASSVEFLSTGELFF
TGTGCCAGCAGTGTGGAGTTTCTTAGCACCGGGGAGCTGTTTTTT
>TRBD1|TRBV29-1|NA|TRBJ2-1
CSVAQDRTYNEQFF
TGCAGCGTGGCCCAGGACAGGACTTACAATGAGCAGTTCTTC